This T cell receptor (beta chain) came from a study of blood T cell repertoires in COVID-19. Study summary: The samples span acute and convalescent COVID-19 from the United States, Italy and Spain. The cDNA or gDNA used as material had been derived from T cells, B-cell-depleted T cells, or PBMCs.

The authors' processing: Estimated nucleated cell counts came from reference gene primer amplification. Produced via immunoSEQ multiplex PCR; TCRdb's table is partial and in-frame only. Clone size and the V and J calls come from that table; the DNA yielded D and trimming. Here the sample spans around 65,000 clones, 79% being singletons. The CDR3 has 17 amino acids. Germline trimming cut 0 bases from V and 2 bases from J; bases unmatched to any gene: 6. Per germline, CDR1 LNHDA and CDR2 SQIVND (reference sequence). This clone was counted many times. This receptor was obtained from a human donor in a cohort sampled during active COVID-19. The chain employs TRBV19 and TRBJ2-7; 11 positions agree with TRBD2. The sample taken for sequencing was peripheral blood. In DNA, the CDR3 is TGTGCCAGTAGTATAGAGATGACTAGCGGGGTTGCCTACGAGCAGTACTTC. Translating it yields CASSIEMTSGVAYEQYF.